This T cell receptor beta chain was recorded in a study of shared clonotypes between healthy human individuals. Study-wide results and limits: The generation probabilities recorded for non-shared clonotypes fell below those of clonotypes shared by all four donors. Richness estimates generally favored naive over memory subsets.

Sequencing used immunoSEQ multiplex PCR; TCRdb keeps in-frame clones, though not all of them. The table lists 650,000 to 750,000 clones, about three quarters of them singletons. Trimming pared 7 bases from V and 7 bases from J, leaving 10 bases between. Germline CDR1 MNHEY, CDR2 SVGAGI. CDR3 length: 11 residues. Regarding this clone: What it recognizes is unknown.

The chain recombines TRBV6-5 with TRBJ1-1, with unresolved D. Sequenced material: memory CD4+ T cells sorted from blood. Subset: CD45RA-negative fraction. This TCR was sampled from a woman younger than 45 in good health. The CDR3 region has the DNA TGTGCCAGCATAGGTACTGGTGAAGCTTTCTTT. Protein: CASIGTGEAFF.